The 18 T cell receptor beta chains reported below all come from one sample, sequenced in a study of T-cell memory formation after mild COVID-19. TCRdb redid the calling of the 5' RACE reads with MiXCR, one entry per CDR3 protein. Seen here are just under 150,000 distinct CDR3 sequences, 6% observed once, and the top ten hold around 1.9%. Sequencing used PBMCs or a T cell subset sorted from them (not recorded which). The origin of the receptors is an adult woman who had mild COVID-19 (a few samples of this study predate the infection). Cell type and time point are not known.

This clonotype was recorded many times. The V call is TRBV12-3 or TRBV12-4, the J call TRBJ2-7, with D possibly being TRBD2 (6 bases). Trimming removed 4 bases at V and 2 bases at J, with 15 bases between. The CDR3 sequence is 15 residues long. For the CDR3, the DNA is TGTGCCAGCAGTTCTCCGGGACTCGGGGCCTACGAGCAGTACTTC. Amino acids: CASSSPGLGAYEQYF.

The sample holds many counts of this clonotype. The rearrangement uses TRBV24-1 and TRBJ2-1; 8 positions agree with TRBD2. Germline CDR1 is KGHDR and CDR2 is SFDVKD. The length of the CDR3 is 15 residues. V dropped 7 bases and J dropped 6; count of bases not matched to a gene: 10. The chain's CDR3 is CATSTGGEPTNEQFF. DNA of the CDR3: TGTGCCACCAGCACCGGGGGGGAGCCAACCAATGAGCAGTTCTTC.

This chain links TRBV4-3 with TRBJ2-1; D tentatively reads TRBD1 or TRBD2 (5 bases each). In germline, CDR1 is LGHNA, CDR2 YSLEER. V lost 4 bases and J lost 4, with 17 bases in between. CDR3 length: 16 amino acids. The CDR3 is CASSPWTGTGYNEQFF. The CDR3 region has the DNA TGCGCCAGCAGCCCGTGGACCGGGACGGGTTACAATGAGCAGTTCTTC.

This clonotype was counted many times. For the CDR3, the DNA is TGTGCCAGCAGTTACAATATCTACGAGCAGTACTTC. This translates into CASSYNIYEQYF. The genes are TRBV6-5 and TRBJ2-7; D not certain. The germline V and J ends were trimmed by 2 bases and 3 bases, with 5 bases remaining between them. This CDR3 comprises 12 residues. Germline CDR1 and CDR2: MNHEY and SVGAGI.

The CDR3 nucleotides are TGTGCCAGCCCAATGGGGGACCACAGGGAGCCCCAGCATTTT. This encodes CASPMGDHREPQHF. This rearrangement joins TRBV21-1 to TRBJ1-5; TRBD1 is the table's D call, not checked against the DNA. TRBV21-1 is a documented pseudogene. CDR3 size: 14 residues.

This clonotype was counted a few times. This chain joins TRBV20-1 and TRBJ1-5; a possible D gene is TRBD1 (6 bases). This CDR3 region has 15 residues. From germline, CDR1 is DFQATT and CDR2 SNEGSKA (reference sequence). The ends were cut back, 0 bases at V and 7 bases at J, with 16 bases in the middle. CDR3 nucleotides: TGCAGTGCTAGAGATCTCGACAGGCCAAGGCAGCCCCAGCATTTT. This gives the protein CSARDLDRPRQPQHF.

This clonotype was detected ten times or more. V and J are TRBV9 and TRBJ2-2; D is uncertain. CDR1 is SGDLS and CDR2 is YYNGEE in the germline V gene. CDR3 length: 14 amino acids. V dropped 2 bases and J dropped 4 bases, with 9 bases sitting between them. The CDR3 reads CASSVGPSTGELFF. CDR3 bases: TGTGCCAGCAGCGTCGGGCCTTCCACCGGGGAGCTGTTTTTT.

This clonotype has ten or more counts. V is TRBV6-5 and J is TRBJ2-3; 9 nucleotides agree with TRBD1. CDR3 length: 15 amino acids. The germline CDR1 and CDR2 sequences are MNHEY and SVGAGI. V lost 4 bases, J lost 4 bases, and 6 bases stayed unmatched. This CDR3 is CASSSNRGQSDTQYF. CDR3 DNA: TGTGCCAGCAGTTCAAACAGGGGGCAATCAGATACGCAGTATTTT.

This clonotype has a count of ten or more. This chain uses TRBV7-2 with TRBJ2-1; D remains unclear. The CDR3 is 14 amino acids. Trimming took off 3 bases at V and 5 bases at J, with 11 bases between the two ends. CDR1 and CDR2 (germline): SGHTA, FQGNSA. The CDR3 nucleotides read TGTGCCAGCAGCTTCTCCCGGGCAAACAATGAGCAGTTCTTC. Translated: CASSFSRANNEQFF. Drawing the rest from reference TRBV7-2 and TRBJ2-1, the complete variable domain is GAGVSQSPSNKVTEKGKDVELRCDPISGHTALYWYRQSLGQGLEFLIYFQGNSAPDKSGLPSDRFSAERTGGSVSTLTIQRTQQEDSAVYLCASSFSRANNEQFFGPGTRLTVL.

This clonotype was detected only a few times. The CDR3 spells CASSQTGVHSPLHF. The CDR3 nucleotides read TGCGCCAGCAGTCAAACAGGGGTTCATTCACCCCTCCACTTT. This rearrangement joins TRBV10-2 to TRBJ1-6, with TRBD1 identical over 7 bases. In germline, CDR1 is WSHSY, CDR2 SAAADI. The CDR3 is 14 amino acids. The J segment lost 8 bases and the V segment lost 5 bases, leaving 6 bases of the junction unmatched.

This clonotype appeared many times. The chain couples TRBV12-5 to TRBJ2-1; D not resolved. CDR3 length: 12 amino acids. Trimming shortened V by 4 bases and J by 3 bases, and 4 bases separated the two germline ends. CDR1 is LGHNT, CDR2 FRNRAP, per germline. The CDR3 DNA reads TGTGCTAGTGGTTCTAGCTACAATGAGCAGTTCTTC. As protein: CASGSSYNEQFF.

In this sample, this clonotype turned up a few times. The chain employs TRBV29-1 and TRBJ2-7, with no clear D. The CDR3 has 11 residues. Trimming took off 7 bases at V and 0 bases at J, with 7 bases between the two ends. The germline gives CDR1 SQVTM, CDR2 ANQGSEA. This CDR3 reads CSARSSYEQYF. The DNA of the CDR3 is TGCAGCGCACGAAGCTCCTACGAGCAGTACTTC.

This chain connects TRBV15 to TRBJ2-3, with D possibly TRBD1 on 5 matching bases. Germline loops: CDR1 LNHNV, CDR2 YYDKDF (reference sequence). The CDR3 runs 15 residues. Trimming stripped 0 bases from V and 2 bases from J, with 9 bases between. CDR3 region: CATSREGALTDTQYF. The CDR3 DNA reads as TGTGCCACCAGCAGAGAAGGGGCCCTCACAGATACGCAGTATTTT.

At least ten counts were recorded for this clonotype. V usage is TRBV29-1 and J usage is TRBJ2-5, with D possibly being TRBD1 or TRBD2 (5 bases each). The CDR3 totals 13 residues. The V and J ends lost 6 bases and 5 bases respectively, with 16 bases between them. Germline V CDR1 and CDR2: SQVTM, ANQGSEA. Written as DNA, the CDR3 is TGCAGCGTCGGGACCCTCCTCGGGGAGACCCAGTACTTC. Its protein is CSVGTLLGETQYF.

This clonotype was seen a handful of times. The V call is TRBV24-1, the J call TRBJ2-1; 9 positions agree with TRBD1. The CDR3 is 16 residues long. Germline V CDR1 and CDR2: KGHDR, SFDVKD. V shed 3 bases, J shed 3 bases, and the junction held 5 bases outside the gene matches. The CDR3 DNA sequence: TGTGCCACCAGTGATCAGGACAGGGGCAGCTACAATGAGCAGTTCTTC. This sequence encodes CATSDQDRGSYNEQFF.

Only a few counts were recorded for this clonotype. The chain recombines TRBV7-9 with TRBJ2-1; 12 bases are a match to TRBD1. The CDR3 runs to 16 residues. Germline trimming cut 3 bases from V and 8 bases from J; bases unmatched to any gene: 8. Germline lookup yields CDR1 SEHNR and CDR2 FQNEAQ (reference sequence). In DNA form, the CDR3 reads TGTGCCAGCAGCTTCATCCCGGGACAGGGGGCACATGAGCAGTTCTTC. This sequence encodes CASSFIPGQGAHEQFF. The full variable domain, with the rest looked up from reference TRBV7-9 and TRBJ2-1, is DTGVSQNPRHKITKRGQNVTFRCDPISEHNRLYWYRQTLGQGPEFLTYFQNEAQLEKSRLLSDRFSAERPKGSFSTLEIQRTEQGDSAMYLCASSFIPGQGAHEQFFGPGTRLTVL.

This clonotype was counted ten times or more. The chain has TRBV20-1 and TRBJ1-2; 7 positions match TRBD1. The CDR3 has 15 amino acids. Germline V gene data show CDR1 as DFQATT and CDR2 as SNEGSKA (reference sequence). The J segment lost 0 bases and the V segment lost 5 bases, leaving 9 bases of the junction unmatched. The CDR3 DNA reads TGCAGTGCTCGGAATCAGGGGGGGGCTAACTATGGCTACACCTTC. Its translation: CSARNQGGANYGYTF.

This clonotype was seen many times. V and J are TRBV12-3 or TRBV12-4 and TRBJ2-1; D is possibly TRBD2 (6 bases). With 5 bases removed from V and 3 bases from J, the gap between germline ends came to 8 bases. The CDR3 is 13 amino acids. The CDR3 DNA is TGTGCCAGCAGTCCGGGACTCTACAATGAGCAGTTCTTC. Translation: CASSPGLYNEQFF.